This section outlines one T cell receptor (beta chain) sequence together with its context. J was trimmed by 3 bases and V by 2 bases; bases with no gene match: 8. Per the germline V gene, CDR1 is SGHTA and CDR2 is FQGNSA. The CDR3 has 17 amino acids. Only in-frame clones appear in the TCRdb table, and some are missing; sequencing was by immunoSEQ multiplex PCR. The sample has 380,000 or so clones, about 80% seen once. This sample is drawn from a study of blood T cell repertoires in COVID-19. J is TRBJ2-3 and V is TRBV7-2; 10 nucleotides align to TRBD2. Sequencing was carried out using peripheral blood. This clonotype was obtained from a human donor with acute or convalescent COVID-19. The donor label of this sample is uncertain. The CDR3 region has the DNA TGTGCCAGCAGCTTAAGTCTATCTAGCGGGAGAACAGATACGCAGTATTTT. The encoded protein is CASSLSLSSGRTDTQYF.